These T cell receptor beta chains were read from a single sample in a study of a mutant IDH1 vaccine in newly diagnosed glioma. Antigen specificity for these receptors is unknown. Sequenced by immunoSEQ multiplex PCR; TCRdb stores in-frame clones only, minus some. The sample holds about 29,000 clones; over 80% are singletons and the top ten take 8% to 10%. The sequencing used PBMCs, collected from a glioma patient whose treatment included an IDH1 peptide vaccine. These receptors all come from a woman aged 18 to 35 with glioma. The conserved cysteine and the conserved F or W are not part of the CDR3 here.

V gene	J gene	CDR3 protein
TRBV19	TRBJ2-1	ASSIDPDGGTGNEQF
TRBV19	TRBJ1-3	ASRQGFSGNTIY
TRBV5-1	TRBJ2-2	ASSFISVTGELF
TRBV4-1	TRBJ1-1	ASSPPGLNTEAF
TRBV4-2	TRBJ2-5	ASSQDPMFQETQY
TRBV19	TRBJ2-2	ASSIDPRPGGGTGELF
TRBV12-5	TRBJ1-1	ASGLVRGTEAF
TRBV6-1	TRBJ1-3	ASREIRDTIY
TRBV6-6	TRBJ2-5	ASRGLEETQY
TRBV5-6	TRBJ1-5	ASSLMHTGGKQPQH
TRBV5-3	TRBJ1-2	ARSLASLDSLNYGYT
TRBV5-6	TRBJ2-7	ASSLFAGQGIYEQY
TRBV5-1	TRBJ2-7	ASSLDFSGYSSYEQY
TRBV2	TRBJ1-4	ASSFGQVGEKLF
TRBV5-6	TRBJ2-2	ASSLVGTSGTGELF